Presented here are 27 T cell receptor beta chains from one specimen sequenced in a study of human T cells and chemical hapten exposure. TCRdb itself ran the RACE reads through MiXCR, one entry per CDR3 protein. The data hold about 82,000 distinct CDR3 sequences, with about 6.6% observed a single time. Indicated time point: patch test 2, 6 weeks after DPC sensitization. Indicated treatment: therapeutic diphenylcyclopropenone sensitization with weekly scalp DPC. The sample was whole blood, taken in connection with sensitization to the hapten diphenylcyclopropenone (DPC). These receptor sequences come from a woman aged 25 to 39 with alopecia areata. Some clones in this sample may be carry-over from other donors' samples.

This clonotype was recorded at least ten times. The chain links TRBV18 to TRBJ2-3; the D gene is possibly TRBD2 (6 bases). The CDR3 has 15 amino acids. CDR1 is KGHSH and CDR2 is LQKENI in the germline V gene. Trimming took off 3 bases at V and 3 bases at J, with 13 bases between the two ends. As DNA, the CDR3 is TGTGCCAGCTCACCGGCTGCGGGAAGTACAGATACGCAGTATTTT. Translated, it gives CASSPAAGSTDTQYF.

The chain links TRBV12-3 or TRBV12-4 to TRBJ1-1, with D unresolved. The V end lost 6 bases, the J end lost 6 bases, and 11 bases lay between the germline ends. This CDR3 has 12 amino acids. CDR3 amino acids: CASSTPRAEAFF. CDR3 DNA: TGTGCCAGCAGCACACCGCGGGCTGAAGCTTTCTTT.

This clonotype was recorded at least ten times. The CDR3 coding sequence is TGTGCCTGGAGTGTACTAGCGGGGGGCATCAATGAGCAGTTCTTC. It yields the protein CAWSVLAGGINEQFF. The V gene is TRBV30, the J gene TRBJ2-1, with 12 bases matching TRBD2. Germline V gene sequence: CDR1 GTSNPN, CDR2 SVGIG (reference sequence). The CDR3 runs 15 residues. V gave up 0 bases and J gave up 6 bases; unmatched junction bases: 3.

The table lists this clonotype with many counts. The CDR3 sequence: CASRSRGNEQFF. The CDR3 nucleotides read TGTGCCAGCAGATCAAGAGGGAATGAGCAGTTCTTC. The chain has TRBV6-5 and TRBJ2-1, with D possibly being TRBD2 (5 bases). The CDR3 runs to 12 residues. Germline V gene lookup returns CDR1 MNHEY and CDR2 SVGAGI. Trimming removed 6 bases from V and 7 bases from J, with 10 bases in between.

As regards this clonotype: At one of its ends the junction is not consistent with the germline gene, which may arise from a read error. J is TRBJ2-5 and V is TRBV6-6; 7 nucleotides align to TRBD1. CDR3 size: 13 residues. Germline V gene data show CDR1 as MNHNY and CDR2 as SVGAGI (reference sequence). The CDR3 loop reads CAGSGQHQGTQYF. For the CDR3, the DNA is TGTGCCGGTTCGGGACAGCACCAAGGGACCCAGTACTTC.

This clonotype was seen at least ten times. The V gene is TRBV18, the J gene TRBJ1-1, with 9 bases aligning to TRBD1. CDR3 length equals 15 residues. V gave up 0 bases and J gave up 5 bases; unmatched junction bases: 4. CDR1 is KGHSH, CDR2 LQKENI, per germline. The CDR3 reads CASSPPTGGRTEAFF. The CDR3 bases are TGTGCCAGCTCACCACCCACAGGGGGCAGGACTGAAGCTTTCTTT.

This clonotype was seen repeatedly, ten times or more. This chain uses TRBV6-5 with TRBJ2-7; the D is unclear. V was pared by 6 bases and J by 6 bases, with 15 bases between. The CDR3 is 13 amino acids. The germline gives CDR1 MNHEY, CDR2 SVGAGI. This CDR3 reads CASRQDTRVEQYF. CDR3 nucleotide sequence: TGTGCCAGCAGGCAAGACACCCGAGTCGAGCAGTACTTC.

This clonotype showed up many times. This sequence joins TRBV4-2 and TRBJ1-1, with D possibly matching TRBD1 (6 bases). In germline, CDR1 is LGHNA, CDR2 YNFKEQ. This CDR3 has 16 residues. V lost 4 bases, J lost 2 bases, and 17 bases lay in between. CDR3 DNA sequence: TGTGCCAGCAGCCGCGGCCTGGACAGACCTAACACTGAAGCTTTCTTT. This codes for CASSRGLDRPNTEAFF.

The sample holds a few counts of this clonotype. This chain uses TRBV6-6 with TRBJ1-6; 10 nucleotides line up with TRBD1. CDR1 is MNHNY and CDR2 is SVGAGI in the germline V gene (reference sequence). Trimming cost V 0 bases and J 10 bases; bases outside gene matches: 9. This CDR3 is 17 amino acids long. The CDR3 DNA reads TGTGCCAGCAGTTACTCGGGTTCGGACAGGGGGAAATCACCCCTCCACTTT. It is translated as CASSYSGSDRGKSPLHF.

This clonotype was observed a few times. This chain connects TRBV5-5 to TRBJ2-3; maybe TRBD2 (5 bases). Germline lookup yields CDR1 SGHKS and CDR2 YYEKEE (reference sequence). With 4 bases removed from V and 4 bases from J, the gap between germline ends came to 16 bases. This CDR3 has 15 amino acids. CDR3 DNA sequence: TGTGCCAGCAGCGTAAGGACGTTCGGGGCAGATACGCAGTATTTT. Protein product: CASSVRTFGADTQYF.

This clonotype was detected many times. The CDR3 DNA reads as TGCGCCAGCAGCTACACGGTTCAAGAGACCCAGTACTTC. Translating it yields CASSYTVQETQYF. V usage is TRBV5-1 and J usage is TRBJ2-5; D gene unclear. The V gene's germline CDR1 is SGHRS and CDR2 YFSETQ. With 3 bases removed from V and 2 bases from J, the gap between germline ends came to 8 bases. The CDR3 sequence is 13 residues long.

This clonotype was found a few times. V usage is TRBV20-1 and J usage is TRBJ1-6; D is undetermined. CDR3 length equals 13 residues. Germline V gene sequence: CDR1 DFQATT, CDR2 SNEGSKA (reference sequence). V lost 0 bases, J lost 14 bases, and 14 bases lay in between. The CDR3 reads CSARDPSGLSLHF. CDR3 nucleotides: TGCAGTGCTAGAGATCCGAGCGGGTTGTCCCTCCACTTT.

The rearrangement joins TRBV2 to TRBJ1-1, with unresolved D. Trimming stripped 7 bases from V and 2 bases from J, with 8 bases between. In germline, CDR1 is SNHLY, CDR2 FYNNEI. The CDR3 runs to 12 residues. As DNA, the CDR3 is TGTGCCAGCATAAGGAGAAACACTGAAGCTTTCTTT. Translating it yields CASIRRNTEAFF.

This clonotype has a count of ten or more. The chain combines TRBV21-1 with TRBJ2-3; the table names TRBD1, a call not compared with the DNA. TRBV21-1 constitutes a pseudogene. The CDR3 covers 18 residues. CDR3 nucleotides: TGTGCCAGCAGCAAAGACAGATATCCGGGACAGGGGGAGTATACGCAGTATTTT. As protein: CASSKDRYPGQGEYTQYF.

This clonotype was seen many times. The chain is built from TRBV11-2 and TRBJ2-3, with 15 positions matching TRBD2. This CDR3 contains 18 residues. After removal of 3 bases from V and 0 bases from J, the junction contained 4 bases not matched to a gene. Germline CDR1 reads SGHAT; CDR2 reads FQNNGV. The CDR3 protein is CASSLTGTSGRSTDTQYF. CDR3 sequence (DNA): TGTGCCAGCAGCTTGACCGGGACTAGCGGGAGGAGCACAGATACGCAGTATTTT.

This clonotype was detected many times. The chain has TRBV5-6 and TRBJ1-2; a weak D match, TRBD1 (5 bases). The CDR3 consists of 13 residues. The ends were cut back, 0 bases at V and 6 bases at J, with 9 bases in the middle. Germline V gives CDR1 SGHDT, CDR2 YYEEEE. The CDR3 loop reads CASSLGQGDGYTF. The CDR3 DNA follows: TGTGCCAGCAGCTTGGGCCAGGGAGATGGCTACACCTTC.

The table lists this clonotype with many counts. V gene TRBV6-5 combines with J gene TRBJ2-6; D is possibly TRBD1 (6 bases). The CDR3 consists of 17 residues. Between the trimmed V and J ends, which lost 5 bases and 0 bases, there was a span of 14 bases. Germline assignment: CDR1 MNHEY and CDR2 SVGAGI. This chain's CDR3 is CASSAWTAYSGANVLTF. The CDR3 DNA reads TGTGCCAGCAGTGCCTGGACAGCTTACTCTGGGGCCAACGTCCTGACTTTC.

This clonotype was counted only a few times. The CDR3 nucleotides are TGTGCCAGCAGCCCGGGACAGGGGATGGGAAACACCATATATTTT. Translated, it gives CASSPGQGMGNTIYF. The chain employs TRBV3-1 and TRBJ1-3; 10 bases line up with TRBD1. The germline V gene has CDR1 LGHDT and CDR2 YNNKEL (reference sequence). J lost 4 bases, V lost 4 bases, and 4 bases had no gene match. The CDR3 spans 15 residues.

As regards this clonotype: This may be a read error: a much more frequent sequence differs by one nucleotide. The chain recombines TRBV5-1 with TRBJ2-4, with D possibly matching TRBD1 (6 bases). Germline CDR1 SGHRS, CDR2 YFSETQ. The germline V and J ends were trimmed by 4 bases and 1 base, with 12 bases remaining between them. The CDR3 spans 15 residues. Written as DNA, the CDR3 is TGCGCCAGCAGCAAAGATCAGGGGGCCAAAAACATTCAGTACTTC. It encodes CASSKDQGAKNIQYF.

This clonotype has only a few counts. J is TRBJ1-1 and V is TRBV3-1; 9 positions agree with TRBD1. The germline CDR1 and CDR2 sequences are LGHDT and YNNKEL (reference sequence). Trimming at V came to 4 bases and at J to 5 bases, leaving 8 bases not matched to a gene. The CDR3 runs to 15 residues. CDR3 DNA: TGTGCCAGCAGCCCGTCTCTGACAGGGGGGACTGAAGCTTTCTTT. It yields the protein CASSPSLTGGTEAFF.

This clonotype was recorded at least ten times. The chain has TRBV11-1 and TRBJ2-2, with 7 bases fitting TRBD1. The length of the CDR3 is 14 residues. The V gene end was trimmed by 5 bases and the J gene end by 7 bases; junction bases not matched to a gene: 7. Looked up from germline, CDR1 is SGHAT and CDR2 is FQDESV (reference sequence). The CDR3 coding sequence is TGTGCCAGCAGCCCGACAGGGTTCGGCGGGGAGCTGTTTTTT. Protein: CASSPTGFGGELFF.

Regarding this clonotype: One end of the junction fails to match germline, which may point to a read error. V is TRBV5-1 and J is TRBJ2-2, with 7 nucleotides matching TRBD2. This CDR3 is 17 amino acids long. Germline-derived CDR1 and CDR2 are SGHRS and YFSETQ. In nucleotides, the CDR3 is TGCGCCAGCAGCTTGGTCGGTCGGCGGGGGAGCGCCGGGGAGCTGTTTTTC. This gives the protein CASSLVGRRGSAGELFF.

The genes are TRBV6-5 and TRBJ1-2, with 8 bases that match TRBD1. The CDR3 is made up of 16 amino acids. V lost 2 bases, J lost 4 bases, and 9 bases stayed unmatched. Looked up from germline, CDR1 is MNHEY and CDR2 is SVGAGI. CDR3 protein: CASSYGLQGGIYGYTF. The CDR3 bases are TGTGCCAGCAGTTACGGGCTACAGGGGGGAATCTATGGCTACACCTTC.

This chain's CDR3 is CASSPAVKTYEQYF. The CDR3 bases are TGTGCCAGCAGCCCGGCGGTAAAAACCTACGAGCAGTACTTC. The gene calls are TRBV5-4 and TRBJ2-7; no clear D gene. The CDR3 is 14 residues long. Germline lookup yields CDR1 SGHNT and CDR2 YYREEE (reference sequence). Trimming shortened V by 4 bases and J by 2 bases, and 13 bases separated the two germline ends.

With respect to this clonotype: A read error is possible here, since a much larger clone lies one base away. The rearrangement uses TRBV6-2 or TRBV6-3 and TRBJ2-5; 11 nucleotides align to TRBD2. Germline CDR1 is MNHEY and CDR2 is SVGEGT. This CDR3 has 14 amino acids. CDR3: CVSSLAGGQETQYF. Here the CDR3 DNA reads TGTGTCAGCAGCTTAGCGGGGGGGCAAGAGACCCAGTACTTC.

The rearrangement joins TRBV29-1 to TRBJ1-1, with TRBD1 matching over 7 bases. From germline, CDR1 is SQVTM and CDR2 ANQGSEA. The trim removed 3 bases at V and 13 bases at J, leaving 8 bases unmatched. The CDR3 covers 11 residues. CDR3 bases: TGCAGCGTTGATGCAGGCCAGGGGGGTTTCTTT. It yields the protein CSVDAGQGGFF.

This clonotype has at least ten counts. V gene TRBV30 combines with J gene TRBJ1-1; the D gene is possibly TRBD1 (5 bases). V was clipped by 8 bases and J by 1 base, with 8 bases between them. Germline CDR1 GTSNPN, CDR2 SVGIG (reference sequence). The length of the CDR3 is 11 residues. CDR3 sequence (DNA): TGTGCCCGGGGGTGGAACACTGAAGCTTTCTTT. Protein: CARGWNTEAFF.